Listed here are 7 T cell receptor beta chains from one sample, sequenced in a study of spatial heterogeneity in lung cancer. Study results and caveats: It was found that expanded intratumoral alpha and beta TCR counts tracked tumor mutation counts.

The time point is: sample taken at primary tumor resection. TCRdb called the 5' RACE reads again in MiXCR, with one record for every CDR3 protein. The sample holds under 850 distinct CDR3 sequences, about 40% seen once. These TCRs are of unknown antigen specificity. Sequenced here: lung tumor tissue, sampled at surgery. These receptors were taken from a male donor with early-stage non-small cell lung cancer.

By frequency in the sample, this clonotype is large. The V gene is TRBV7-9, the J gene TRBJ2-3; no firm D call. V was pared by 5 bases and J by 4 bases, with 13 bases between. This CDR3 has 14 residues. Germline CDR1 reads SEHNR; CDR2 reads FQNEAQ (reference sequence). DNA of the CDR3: TGTGCCAGCAGCCCACGATCGGAGTCAGATACGCAGTATTTT. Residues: CASSPRSESDTQYF.

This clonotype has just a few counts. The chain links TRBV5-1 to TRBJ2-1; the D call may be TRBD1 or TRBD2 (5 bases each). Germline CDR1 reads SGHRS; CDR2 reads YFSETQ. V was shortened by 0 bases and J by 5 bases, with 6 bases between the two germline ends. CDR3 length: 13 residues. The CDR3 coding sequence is TGCGCCAGCAGCTTGGGAGGGGACAATGAGCAGTTCTTC. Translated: CASSLGGDNEQFF. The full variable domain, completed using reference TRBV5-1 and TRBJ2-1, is KAGVTQTPRYLIKTRGQQVTLSCSPISGHRSVSWYQQTPGQGLQFLFEYFSETQRNKGNFPGRFSGRQFSNSRSEMNVSTLELGDSALYLCASSLGGDNEQFFGPGTRLTVL.

The CDR3 sequence is CASSRTSGWISSTDTQYF. In DNA, the CDR3 is TGTGCCAGCAGCCGGACTAGCGGGTGGATTTCTAGCACAGATACGCAGTATTTT. The gene calls are TRBV12-3 or TRBV12-4 and TRBJ2-3; 11 nucleotides agree with TRBD2. This CDR3 has 18 amino acids. Unmatched junction bases numbered 11, after V lost 6 bases and J lost 0 bases.

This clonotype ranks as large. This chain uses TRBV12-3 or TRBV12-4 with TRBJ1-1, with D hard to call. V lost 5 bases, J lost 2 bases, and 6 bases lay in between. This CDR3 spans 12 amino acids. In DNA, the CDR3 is TGTGCCAGCAGTCCAAGTAACACTGAAGCTTTCTTT. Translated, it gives CASSPSNTEAFF.

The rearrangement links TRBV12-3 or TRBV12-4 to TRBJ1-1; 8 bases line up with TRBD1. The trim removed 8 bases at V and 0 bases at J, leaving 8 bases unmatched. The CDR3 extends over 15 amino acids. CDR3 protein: CASFSRQGMNTEAFF. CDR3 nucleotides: TGTGCCAGCTTCAGTCGACAGGGGATGAACACTGAAGCTTTCTTT.

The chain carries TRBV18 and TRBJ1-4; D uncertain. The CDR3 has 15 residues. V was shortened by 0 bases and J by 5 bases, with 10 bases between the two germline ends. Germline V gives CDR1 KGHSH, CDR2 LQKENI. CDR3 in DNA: TGTGCCAGCTCACCACCCTGGACGGTAAATGAAAAACTGTTTTTT. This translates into CASSPPWTVNEKLFF.

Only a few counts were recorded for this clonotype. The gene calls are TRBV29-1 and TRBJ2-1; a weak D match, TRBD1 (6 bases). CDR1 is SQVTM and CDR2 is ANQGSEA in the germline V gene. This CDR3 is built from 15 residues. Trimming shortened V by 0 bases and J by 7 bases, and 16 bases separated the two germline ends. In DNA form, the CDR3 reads TGCAGCGTTGAAGATCCAGGGGCAAGCCTAAATGAGCAGTTCTTC. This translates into CSVEDPGASLNEQFF.